The 13 T cell receptor beta chains in this list originate from one sample, sequenced in a study of cytomegalovirus exposure and HLA in healthy donors. The study ran its PCR with 60 Vbeta and 13 Jbeta primers. Sequencing used immunoSEQ multiplex PCR; TCRdb keeps in-frame clones, though not all of them. The table records about 120,000 clones, about 76% of them present only once. The material sequenced was PBMCs. The receptors were gathered from a man aged 60-69 years in good health and CMV-seropositive.

Only a few counts were recorded for this clone. The chain is built from TRBV15 and TRBJ2-5; 14 bases agree with TRBD2. Germline CDR1 is LNHNV and CDR2 is YYDKDF (reference sequence). J gave up 4 bases and V 0 bases, and 4 bases lay outside the gene matches. The CDR3 has 17 amino acids. The CDR3 is CATSRERGLAGAETQYF. CDR3 in DNA: TGTGCCACCAGCAGAGAGCGGGGACTAGCGGGAGCAGAGACCCAGTACTTC.

The chain joins TRBV6-6 to TRBJ1-1; D gene uncertain. The germline V gene has CDR1 MNHNY and CDR2 SVGAGI (reference sequence). The V and J ends lost 2 bases and 1 base respectively, with 11 bases between them. This CDR3 is built from 15 residues. CDR3 DNA: TGTGCCAGCAGTTACGGGCGTCATGGGAACACTGAAGCTTTCTTT. Its protein product is CASSYGRHGNTEAFF.

As to this clone: Additional DNA sequences in this sample encode the identical CDR3. V gene TRBV30 combines with J gene TRBJ1-2; 8 positions match TRBD1. Germline V CDR1 and CDR2: GTSNPN, SVGIG (reference sequence). There are 13 residues in the CDR3. With V trimmed by 1 base and J by 7 bases, 5 bases remained unmatched. The CDR3 loop reads CAWSAGGGGGYTF. CDR3 sequence (DNA): TGTGCCTGGAGTGCAGGGGGCGGAGGTGGCTACACCTTC.

The V call is TRBV28, the J call TRBJ1-2; 8 nucleotides line up with TRBD1. CDR1 MDHEN and CDR2 SYDVKM come from the germline V gene. V was pared by 6 bases and J by 8 bases, with 14 bases of the junction left unmatched. CDR3 size: 15 residues. The CDR3 region has the DNA TGTGCCAGCAGGGGTTCGGGACAGGTCTTTGAGGGCTACACCTTC. This codes for CASRGSGQVFEGYTF.

The genes are TRBV2 and TRBJ1-1; the D gene is possibly TRBD1 (6 bases). From germline, CDR1 is SNHLY and CDR2 FYNNEI. Trimming took off 4 bases at V and 5 bases at J, with 11 bases between the two ends. This CDR3 spans 13 amino acids. CDR3 sequence: CASSALGGTEAFF. CDR3 bases: TGTGCCAGCAGTGCTTTAGGGGGAACTGAAGCTTTCTTT.

This clone turned up a few times. The genes are TRBV14 and TRBJ2-1; maybe TRBD2 (6 bases). Trimming cost V 1 base and J 6 bases, with 22 bases left between them. This CDR3 spans 18 amino acids. Germline V gene sequence: CDR1 SGHDN, CDR2 FVKESK. The CDR3 DNA is TGTGCCAGCAGCCAAGCGAGGAGTTGGGGAGGATTTGGCAATGAGCAGTTCTTC. This codes for CASSQARSWGGFGNEQFF.

This clone was seen a few times. The gene calls are TRBV25-1 and TRBJ1-1; D might be TRBD1 (6 bases). The CDR3 contains 14 residues. Trimming removed 7 bases from V and 4 bases from J, with 16 bases in between. The germline CDR1 and CDR2 sequences are MGHDK and SYGVNS. The CDR3 nucleotides read TGTGCCAGCATGCCGGGACATTGGGGCACTGAAGCTTTCTTT. Protein sequence: CASMPGHWGTEAFF.

Remarks on this clone: The sample holds other DNA sequences that translate to the same CDR3. V is TRBV5-1 and J is TRBJ1-1, with D uncertain. Per the germline V gene, CDR1 is SGHRS and CDR2 is YFSETQ. The V end lost 0 bases, the J end lost 1 base, and 4 bases lay between the germline ends. The CDR3 has 13 amino acids. The CDR3 nucleotides are TGCGCCAGCAGCTTGGACAGGAACACTGAAGCTTTCTTT. Protein: CASSLDRNTEAFF.

This clone was counted between two and nine times. The chain carries TRBV5-4 and TRBJ2-7; D is perhaps TRBD1 (6 bases). V was shortened by 0 bases and J by 6 bases, with 19 bases between the two germline ends. The CDR3 length is 16 residues. Germline V gene lookup returns CDR1 SGHNT and CDR2 YYREEE (reference sequence). CDR3 residues: CASSLALGQGIGEQYF. In DNA, the CDR3 is TGTGCCAGCAGCTTGGCCCTAGGGCAGGGGATAGGCGAGCAGTACTTC.

The chain has TRBV5-1 and TRBJ2-2; 9 bases map to TRBD2. CDR1 is SGHRS, CDR2 YFSETQ, per germline. V lost 4 bases, J lost 6 bases, and 10 bases stayed unmatched. The CDR3 length is 16 residues. The CDR3 coding sequence is TGCGCCAGCAGCGCGGGAAAGGAGCGGGGGGCCGGGGAGCTGTTTTTT. Translation gives CASSAGKERGAGELFF.

The sample holds a few counts of this clone. The chain joins TRBV29-1 to TRBJ2-3, with 10 bases that match TRBD2. CDR3 length: 16 residues. Germline V gives CDR1 SQVTM, CDR2 ANQGSEA. V was pared by 1 base and J by 5 bases, with 9 bases of the junction left unmatched. CDR3 DNA: TGCAGCGTTGAAGGGTGGGCTAGCGGGGGTTTAGATACGCAGTATTTT. Translation gives CSVEGWASGGLDTQYF.

V and J are TRBV6-1 and TRBJ1-5; D unclear. Per the germline V gene, CDR1 is MNHNS and CDR2 is SASEGT. The CDR3 covers 12 residues. The germline V and J ends were trimmed by 3 bases and 6 bases, with 6 bases remaining between them. DNA for the CDR3: TGTGCCAGCAGTGACTCGGTTCAGCCCCAGCATTTT. Its protein is CASSDSVQPQHF.

This clone was observed a handful of times. The same CDR3 can be traced to other DNA sequences in this sample. This rearrangement joins TRBV5-1 to TRBJ2-5; D not certain. The CDR3 covers 13 residues. In germline, CDR1 is SGHRS, CDR2 YFSETQ. Trimming took off 0 bases at V and 1 base at J, with 4 bases between the two ends. In nucleotides, the CDR3 is TGCGCCAGCAGCTTGGCAGTCCAAGAGACCCAGTACTTC. As protein: CASSLAVQETQYF.